This paragraph covers one T cell receptor (beta chain) sequence. The sample is drawn from a study of blood T cell repertoires in COVID-19. Study overall: Spain, Italy and the United States supplied samples that represented acute and convalescent COVID-19. Nucleic acid was either cDNA or gDNA, and it came from T cells, B-cell-depleted T cells, or PBMCs.

With 2 bases removed from V and 6 bases from J, the gap between germline ends came to 8 bases. The CDR3 covers 12 residues. The germline CDR1 and CDR2 sequences are SGHTA and FQGNSA. As handled by the study authors: Reference gene primer amplification yielded estimated nucleated cell counts. Profiling relied on immunoSEQ multiplex PCR, and the TCRdb table lists in-frame clones only, not all of them. That table gives V, J and clone size, and the DNA gave D and trimming. The sample holds under 300,000 clones, around nine tenths seen once. V gene TRBV7-2 combines with J gene TRBJ2-7, with D maybe TRBD2 (6 bases). This TCR came from a woman aged 40-49 years who had recovered from COVID-19. Material: peripheral blood. CDR3 bases: TGTGCCAGCAGCTTACAGGGAGGCGAGCAGTACTTC. It specifies CASSLQGGEQYF.